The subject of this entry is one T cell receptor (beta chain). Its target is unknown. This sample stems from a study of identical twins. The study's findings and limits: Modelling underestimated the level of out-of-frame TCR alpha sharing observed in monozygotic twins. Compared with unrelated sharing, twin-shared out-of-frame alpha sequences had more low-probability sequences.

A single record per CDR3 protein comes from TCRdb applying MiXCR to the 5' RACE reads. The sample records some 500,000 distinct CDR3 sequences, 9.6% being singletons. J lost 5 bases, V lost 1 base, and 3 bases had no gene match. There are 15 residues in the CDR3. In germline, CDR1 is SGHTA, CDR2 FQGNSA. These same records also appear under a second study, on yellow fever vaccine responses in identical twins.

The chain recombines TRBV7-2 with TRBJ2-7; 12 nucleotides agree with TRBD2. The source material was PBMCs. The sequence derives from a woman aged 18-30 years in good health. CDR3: CASSLVGLAGNEQYF. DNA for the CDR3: TGTGCCAGCAGCTTAGTCGGACTAGCGGGAAACGAGCAGTACTTC. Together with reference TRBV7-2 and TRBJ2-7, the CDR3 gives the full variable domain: GAGVSQSPSNKVTEKGKDVELRCDPISGHTALYWYRQSLGQGLEFLIYFQGNSAPDKSGLPSDRFSAERTGGSVSTLTIQRTQQEDSAVYLCASSLVGLAGNEQYFGPGTRLTVT.